A selection of T cell receptor beta chains follows, all from one sample in a study of shared clonotypes between healthy human individuals. Measured with immunoSEQ multiplex PCR; TCRdb has only the in-frame clones, and not every one. The sample has more than 850,000 clones, around 82% seen once. Source material: memory CD4+ T cells from PBMCs. Receptors were obtained from a man younger than 30 in good health. Some clones in this sample may be carry-over from other donors' samples. The CDR3 runs from the conserved cysteine through the conserved F or W. Each record gives: clone size, J gene, CDR3 length, V gene, D gene, CDR3 DNA, CDR3 protein. A D gene is named only where the DNA matches it firmly. The size of a clone is reported for some rows only, either as once, few or many, or as a class for expanded clones.

NA TRBJ2-2 17 TRBV30 TRBD1 TGTGCCCGGTCGAGGCCCGGGACAGGGGGCTTTACCGGGGAGCTGTTTTTT CARSRPGTGGFTGELFF
few TRBJ2-3 16 TRBV7-8 NA TGTGCCAGCAGCGAGCTTAGGGGGGTCCCCCAAGATACGCAGTATTTT CASSELRGVPQDTQYF
NA TRBJ1-1 14 TRBV6-5 NA TGTGCCAGCAGTTACTCACGCACGGTGGCCCTAGCTTTCTTT CASSYSRTVALAFF
few TRBJ1-5 14 TRBV7-2 NA TGTGCCAGCAGCTTATCAACAGGCAATCAGCCCCAGCATTTT CASSLSTGNQPQHF
once TRBJ2-5 16 TRBV25-1 TRBD1 TGTGCCAGCAGTGAAGCAGTCGGGACAGGGGAAGAGACCCAGTACTTC CASSEAVGTGEETQYF
NA TRBJ1-1 15 TRBV5-4 TRBD1 TGTGCCAGCAGCGCGAACAGGGGAGCGAACACTGAAGCTTTCTTT CASSANRGANTEAFF
NA TRBJ2-1 15 TRBV5-1 NA TGCGCCAGCTACCAAGACGGGGGGCCCTACAATGAGCAGTTCTTC CASYQDGGPYNEQFF
NA TRBJ2-7 14 TRBV28 TRBD2 TGTGCCAGCAGCGGACTAGCGGGAGTTCACGAGCAGTACTTC CASSGLAGVHEQYF
NA TRBJ2-3 18 TRBV11-2 NA TGTGCCAGCAGACCCATCTCGACAGCGAAGACTAGCACAGATACGCAGTATTTT CASRPISTAKTSTDTQYF
NA TRBJ1-3 15 TRBV28 NA TGTGCCAGCAGACTAGGGGACCCGACAGGAAACACCATATATTTT CASRLGDPTGNTIYF
NA TRBJ2-3 13 TRBV9 NA TGTGCCAGCAGCCCTACGGGCGGAGATACGCAGTATTTT CASSPTGGDTQYF
NA TRBJ1-2 14 TRBV18 NA TGTGCCAGCTCACCAGAGGGATCGAGTTATGGCTACACCTTC CASSPEGSSYGYTF
NA TRBJ2-7 15 TRBV5-1 TRBD2 TGCGCCAGCAGCCGGGGACTAGCGGACCCCTACGAGCAGTACTTC CASSRGLADPYEQYF
NA TRBJ2-7 15 TRBV7-8 TRBD1 TGTGCCAGCAGCACAAGTGGACAGGCGGCCTACGAGCAGTACTTC CASSTSGQAAYEQYF
NA TRBJ1-3 17 TRBV7-9 NA TGTGCCAGCAGCTCACGTACCGGGACCAGCTCTGGAAACACCATATATTTT CASSSRTGTSSGNTIYF
NA TRBJ2-6 14 TRBV5-6 NA TGTGCCAGCAGCCCGGCCTCTGGGGCCAACGTCCTGACTTTC CASSPASGANVLTF
NA TRBJ2-5 15 TRBV10-3 TRBD2 TGTGCCATCAGTGAAAAAGTCTGGGAGGGAGAGACCCAGTACTTC CAISEKVWEGETQYF
few TRBJ2-1 16 TRBV5-1 NA TGCGCCAGCAGCTGGGGGACCGCTTTTTCCTACAATGAGCAGTTCTTC CASSWGTAFSYNEQFF
NA TRBJ2-1 16 TRBV7-9 TRBD2 TGTGCCAGCAGCGCGACTAGCGGGAGATCCTACAATGAGCAGTTCTTC CASSATSGRSYNEQFF
NA TRBJ2-3 14 TRBV7-2 NA TGTGCCAGCAGCTTTTTAGGTGTCTCAGATACGCAGTATTTT CASSFLGVSDTQYF
NA TRBJ1-4 14 TRBV5-1 NA TGCGCCAGCAGCTCAGACGGACACAATGAAAAACTGTTTTTT CASSSDGHNEKLFF
NA TRBJ2-7 12 TRBV28 NA TGTGCCAGCAAACAGAGCTCCTACGAGCAGTACTTC CASKQSSYEQYF
NA TRBJ2-5 15 TRBV6-5 NA TGTGCCAGCAGTTACGAGTGGTCTAGCCAAGAGACCCAGTACTTC CASSYEWSSQETQYF
NA TRBJ1-4 17 TRBV4-1 TRBD1 TGCGCCAGCAGCCCGACAGGGGTGAGAGCAACTAATGAAAAACTGTTTTTT CASSPTGVRATNEKLFF
NA TRBJ1-3 13 TRBV29-1 NA TGCAGCGTTGAACGGGTCTCTGGAAACACCATATATTTT CSVERVSGNTIYF
NA TRBJ2-7 14 TRBV28 TRBD2 TGTGCCAGCAGTTTCGGCGGGAGTAAGTACGAGCAGTACTTC CASSFGGSKYEQYF
once TRBJ2-1 15 TRBV5-1 NA TGCGCCAGCAGCTTAGAGGACAGTACCTACAATGAGCAGTTCTTC CASSLEDSTYNEQFF
NA TRBJ1-5 14 TRBV5-8 TRBD1 TGTGCCAGCACCAGGACAGGGGGTAATCAGCCCCAGCATTTT CASTRTGGNQPQHF
NA TRBJ1-1 13 TRBV18 NA TGTGCCAGCTCAACAGGAATGAACACTGAAGCTTTCTTT CASSTGMNTEAFF
NA TRBJ1-1 16 TRBV5-5 NA TGTGCCAGCAGCCAAGGACACTCAGGGGTGAACACTGAAGCTTTCTTT CASSQGHSGVNTEAFF
NA TRBJ1-2 13 TRBV7-2 NA TGTGCCAGCAGCCCGACAGAGATCTATGGCTACACCTTC CASSPTEIYGYTF
NA TRBJ2-7 13 TRBV6-1 NA TGTGCCAGCAGTGAGCCCCGGCCCTACGAGCAGTACTTC CASSEPRPYEQYF
NA TRBJ2-1 15 TRBV27 TRBD2 TGTGCCAGCAACCAGGGGCTAGCGGGAGAAAATGAGCAGTTCTTC CASNQGLAGENEQFF
NA TRBJ1-5 13 TRBV30 NA TGTGCCTGGAGCTTGACGGGGCTTATGGCCCAGCATTTT CAWSLTGLMAQHF
NA TRBJ2-1 15 TRBV5-1 TRBD2 TGCGCCAGCAGCGGGACTAGCGGGAGGTACAATGAGCAGTTCTTC CASSGTSGRYNEQFF
NA TRBJ2-7 15 TRBV6-6 NA TGTGCCAGCAGTTACTTGGGCGTGGGGGTCTACGAGCAGTACTTC CASSYLGVGVYEQYF
few TRBJ2-3 16 TRBV7-8 TRBD2 TGTGCCAGCAGCCTAACTAGCGGCACCCGGAGGGTTACGCAGTATTTT CASSLTSGTRRVTQYF
NA TRBJ1-1 15 TRBV12-5 NA TGTGCTAGTGGTTTGGAAGGAGCTCGAGGGACTGAAGCTTTCTTT CASGLEGARGTEAFF
NA TRBJ1-5 15 TRBV6-7 NA TGTGCCAGCAGTTACAGGGTAGTGGGCAATCAGCCCCAGCATTTT CASSYRVVGNQPQHF
NA TRBJ2-7 14 TRBV30 TRBD2 TGTGCCTGGAGTGTACTTAGCGGGAGCTACGAGCAGTACTTC CAWSVLSGSYEQYF
once TRBJ2-1 15 TRBV7-7 TRBD1 TGTGCCAGCAGCCCCGACAGGGCCTCCTACAATGAGCAGTTCTTC CASSPDRASYNEQFF
NA TRBJ2-7 15 TRBV2 TRBD2 TGTGCCAGCAGTGAAGCGTTCTCACTAGCGGGGACTCCGTACTTC CASSEAFSLAGTPYF
once TRBJ2-7 14 TRBV7-8 NA TGTGCCAGCAGCTTTAGCGGTAGCTCCTACGAGCAGTACTTC CASSFSGSSYEQYF
NA TRBJ1-1 13 TRBV29-1 TRBD1 TGCAGCGTAGAGGGACAGCTGAACACTGAAGCTTTCTTT CSVEGQLNTEAFF
few TRBJ2-1 16 TRBV18 NA TGTGCCAGCTCACCACCAAGGGGAAGCTCCTACAATGAGCAGTTCTTC CASSPPRGSSYNEQFF
once TRBJ2-5 14 TRBV2 TRBD1 TGTGCCAGCAGTCCGGACAGGGACCAAGAGACCCAGTACTTC CASSPDRDQETQYF
NA TRBJ2-1 14 TRBV9 NA TGTGCCAGCTCTCGAGACCCTAGCGTGAATGAGCAGTTCTTC CASSRDPSVNEQFF
NA TRBJ2-5 14 TRBV18 NA TGTGCCAGCTCACCTGCGACGGGAGAAGAGACCCAGTACTTC CASSPATGEETQYF
NA TRBJ2-5 11 TRBV20-1 NA TGCAGTGCTACTAGCTTAAAGACCCAGTACTTC CSATSLKTQYF
NA TRBJ2-2 16 TRBV5-1 TRBD1 TGCGCCAGCAGCCAAGGCCGGACAGGGGACACCGGGGAGCTGTTTTTT CASSQGRTGDTGELFF
NA TRBJ2-6 15 TRBV6-5 NA TGTGCCAGCAGTTACTCGACGACTGGGGCCAACGTCCTGACTTTC CASSYSTTGANVLTF
NA TRBJ2-1 15 TRBV4-3 NA TGCGCCAGCAGCCAGGGGCCGAGCTCCTACAATGAGCAGTTCTTC CASSQGPSSYNEQFF
NA TRBJ2-5 14 TRBV10-1 NA TGCGCCAGCAGTGAGTCGACAGGGAGGGAGACCCAGTACTTC CASSESTGRETQYF
NA TRBJ2-1 16 TRBV5-1 NA TGCGCCAGCAGCTTGGGAGGCTCTACATCTCACAATGAGCAGTTCTTC CASSLGGSTSHNEQFF
NA TRBJ1-4 15 TRBV5-1 NA TGCGCCAGCAGCCCCTCCGGGCAGGGTGGTGAAAAACTGTTTTTT CASSPSGQGGEKLFF
NA TRBJ2-1 15 TRBV7-3 TRBD2 TGTGCCAGCAGCTTAGAGGCTAGCGGGAGACATGAGCAGTTCTTC CASSLEASGRHEQFF